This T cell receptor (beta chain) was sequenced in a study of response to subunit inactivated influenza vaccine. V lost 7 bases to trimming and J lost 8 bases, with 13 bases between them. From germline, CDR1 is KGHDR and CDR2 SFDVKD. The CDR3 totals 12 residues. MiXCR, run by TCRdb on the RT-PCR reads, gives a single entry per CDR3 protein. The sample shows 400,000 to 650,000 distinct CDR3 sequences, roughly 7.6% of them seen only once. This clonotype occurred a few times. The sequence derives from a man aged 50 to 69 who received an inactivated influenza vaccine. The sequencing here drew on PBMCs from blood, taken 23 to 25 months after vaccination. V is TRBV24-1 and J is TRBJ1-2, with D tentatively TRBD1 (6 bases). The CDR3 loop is CATRAGAGGYTF. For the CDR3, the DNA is TGTGCCACCAGAGCGGGGGCGGGCGGCTACACCTTC.